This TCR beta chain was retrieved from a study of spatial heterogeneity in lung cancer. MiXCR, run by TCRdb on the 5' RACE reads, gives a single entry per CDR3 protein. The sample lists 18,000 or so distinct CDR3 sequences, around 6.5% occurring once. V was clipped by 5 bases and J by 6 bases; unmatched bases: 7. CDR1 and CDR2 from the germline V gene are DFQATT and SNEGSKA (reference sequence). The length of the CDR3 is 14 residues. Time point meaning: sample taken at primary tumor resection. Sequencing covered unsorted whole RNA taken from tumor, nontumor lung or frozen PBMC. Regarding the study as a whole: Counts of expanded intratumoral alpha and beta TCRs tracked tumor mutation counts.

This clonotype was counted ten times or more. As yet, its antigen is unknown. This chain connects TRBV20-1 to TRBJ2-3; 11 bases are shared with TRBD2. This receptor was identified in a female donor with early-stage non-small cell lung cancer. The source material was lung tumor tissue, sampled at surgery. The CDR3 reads CSAGVLAGVDTQYF. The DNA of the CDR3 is TGCAGTGCTGGTGTACTAGCGGGAGTGGATACGCAGTATTTT.